These 13 T cell receptor beta chains came from one sample sequenced in a study of cytomegalovirus exposure and HLA in healthy donors. The PCR made use of 60 Vbeta and 13 Jbeta primers. Profiled with immunoSEQ multiplex PCR; TCRdb holds only in-frame clones, not every one. The data hold about 160,000 clones, with approximately 85% observed a single time. Sequenced material: PBMCs. Receptors originate from a girl aged 2 to 10 in good health and CMV-seropositive.

The rearrangement links TRBV5-4 to TRBJ1-1; 9 bases agree with TRBD1. The V and J ends lost 4 bases and 10 bases, in that order; junction bases with no gene match: 11. This CDR3 region has 14 residues. Germline-derived CDR1 and CDR2 are SGHNT and YYREEE (reference sequence). CDR3 bases: TGTGCCAGCAGCCCAGAGACAGGGGGGTATAGAGCTTTCTTT. This sequence encodes CASSPETGGYRAFF.

This chain uses TRBV25-1 with TRBJ2-1, with D perhaps matching TRBD2 (5 bases). V lost 5 bases and J 7 bases, leaving 12 bases between the germline ends. The CDR3 consists of 13 residues. Germline CDR1 MGHDK, CDR2 SYGVNS. The CDR3 nucleotides read TGTGCCAGCAGTTGGGCTGGGGAGAATGAGCAGTTCTTC. Translation: CASSWAGENEQFF.

The rearrangement joins TRBV6-1 to TRBJ2-1; possible D gene TRBD2, 7 bases. Germline CDR1 MNHNS, CDR2 SASEGT. The CDR3 loop spans 13 amino acids. V was shortened by 8 bases and J by 11 bases, with 19 bases between the two germline ends. The DNA for the CDR3 is TGTGCCAGCGCGGAGGGGGGGAGCTCCAAGCAGTTCTTC. Translating gives CASAEGGSSKQFF.

This clone was observed once. The chain carries TRBV5-1 and TRBJ2-5, with TRBD1 matching 7 bases. The CDR3 is made up of 13 amino acids. V lost 4 bases to trimming and J lost 3 bases; unmatched junction nucleotides: 3. In germline, CDR1 is SGHRS, CDR2 YFSETQ. The chain's CDR3 is CASSPGTEETQYF. In DNA form, the CDR3 reads TGCGCCAGCAGCCCCGGGACAGAAGAGACCCAGTACTTC.

The chain has TRBV6-5 and TRBJ2-7; D possibly corresponds to TRBD1 (5 bases). Germline-derived CDR1 and CDR2 are MNHEY and SVGAGI. Between the trimmed V and J ends, which lost 5 bases and 3 bases, there was a span of 11 bases. The length of the CDR3 is 13 residues. In DNA form, the CDR3 reads TGTGCCAGCAGTCCAGGGTCCGGCTACGAGCAGTACTTC. Protein: CASSPGSGYEQYF.

The chain joins TRBV2 to TRBJ2-3; TRBD2 aligns across 8 bases. V was pared by 6 bases and J by 6 bases, with 8 bases of the junction left unmatched. This CDR3 contains 14 residues. Looked up from germline, CDR1 is SNHLY and CDR2 is FYNNEI. In DNA, the CDR3 is TGTGCCAGCAGATCGACGGGAGGGCCGGATACGCAGTATTTT. Residues: CASRSTGGPDTQYF.

The CDR3 is CASSLPLQGARKAFF. DNA for the CDR3: TGTGCCAGCAGTTTACCCTTACAGGGGGCGCGTAAAGCTTTCTTT. The rearrangement links TRBV28 to TRBJ1-1; 9 bases map to TRBD1. CDR3 length equals 15 residues. Germline V CDR1 and CDR2: MDHEN, SYDVKM. Trimming removed 2 bases from V and 9 bases from J; junction bases left unmatched: 10.

J is TRBJ2-7 and V is TRBV6-1; 9 bases are shared with TRBD1. The CDR3 sequence is 13 residues long. The V gene's germline CDR1 is MNHNS and CDR2 SASEGT. V lost 6 bases and J lost 2; bases outside the gene matches: 2. This CDR3 is CASRTGGTYEQYF. CDR3 bases: TGTGCCAGCAGGACAGGGGGGACCTACGAGCAGTACTTC.

The rearrangement uses TRBV30 and TRBJ1-1; a possible D gene is TRBD1 (6 bases). Per germline, CDR1 GTSNPN and CDR2 SVGIG (reference sequence). The V and J ends lost 3 bases and 3 bases respectively, with 11 bases between them. This CDR3 has 13 residues. The DNA of the CDR3 is TGTGCCTGGAGAACCGGACAGCACACTGAAGCTTTCTTT. It encodes CAWRTGQHTEAFF.

This clone has a handful of counts. The J gene is TRBJ1-4, the V gene TRBV30; 8 bases are a match to TRBD1. This CDR3 region has 17 residues. Germline assignment: CDR1 GTSNPN and CDR2 SVGIG (reference sequence). V was clipped by 0 bases and J by 1 base; unmatched bases: 7. CDR3 in DNA: TGTGCCTGGAGTGTACAGGGGGGATATGGAACTAATGAAAAACTGTTTTTT. This translates into CAWSVQGGYGTNEKLFF.

The rearrangement joins TRBV28 to TRBJ2-3, with 7 bases that match TRBD1. Germline V gene sequence: CDR1 MDHEN, CDR2 SYDVKM. The V and J ends lost 5 bases and 0 bases, in that order; junction bases with no gene match: 11. The CDR3 runs 17 residues. CDR3 residues: CASSPGRTGHSTDTQYF. The CDR3 DNA reads TGTGCCAGCAGTCCCGGCCGGACAGGCCATAGCACAGATACGCAGTATTTT.

V gene TRBV10-1 combines with J gene TRBJ2-7, with D maybe TRBD1 (5 bases). The CDR3 sequence is 15 residues long. CDR1 is WNHNN, CDR2 SYGVQD, per germline (reference sequence). Trimming shortened V by 9 bases and J by 1 base, and 19 bases separated the two germline ends. Written as DNA, the CDR3 is TGCGCCAGGCGAAAGATCAGGGCTCAATCCTACGAGCAGTACTTC. Its translation: CARRKIRAQSYEQYF.

The chain couples TRBV5-1 to TRBJ2-1; tentative D call: TRBD1 (5 bases). Germline V gene lookup returns CDR1 SGHRS and CDR2 YFSETQ. V lost 0 bases and J 4 bases, leaving 8 bases between the germline ends. This CDR3 has 14 residues. The CDR3 protein is CASSLVAGYNEQFF. The DNA of the CDR3 is TGCGCCAGCAGCTTGGTCGCAGGGTACAATGAGCAGTTCTTC. Complete variable domain (other parts from reference TRBV5-1 and TRBJ2-1): KAGVTQTPRYLIKTRGQQVTLSCSPISGHRSVSWYQQTPGQGLQFLFEYFSETQRNKGNFPGRFSGRQFSNSRSEMNVSTLELGDSALYLCASSLVAGYNEQFFGPGTRLTVL.